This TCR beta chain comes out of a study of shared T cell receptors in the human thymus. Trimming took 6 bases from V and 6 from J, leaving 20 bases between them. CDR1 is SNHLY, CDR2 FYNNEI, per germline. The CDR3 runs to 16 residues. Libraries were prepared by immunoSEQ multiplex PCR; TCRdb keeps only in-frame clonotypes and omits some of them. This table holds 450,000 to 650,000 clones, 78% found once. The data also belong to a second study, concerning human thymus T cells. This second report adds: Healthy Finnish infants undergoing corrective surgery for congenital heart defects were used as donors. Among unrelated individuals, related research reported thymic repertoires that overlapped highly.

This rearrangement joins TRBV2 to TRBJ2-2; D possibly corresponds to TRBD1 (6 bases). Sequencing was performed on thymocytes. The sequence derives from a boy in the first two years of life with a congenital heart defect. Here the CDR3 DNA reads TGTGCCAGCAGGGAACGGGTCCAGGGGCGAGCCGGGGAGCTGTTTTTT. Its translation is CASRERVQGRAGELFF.